The entry that follows covers one T cell receptor beta chain sequence. The protocol was immunoSEQ multiplex PCR, while the TCRdb copy is restricted to in-frame clones and leaves out a portion. Found here are 300,000 to 400,000 clones, 85% to 90% of them singletons; the top ten hold about 6.7%. The sample originates from a study of blood T cell repertoires in COVID-19. Germline V gene lookup returns CDR1 MGHRA and CDR2 YSYEKL. V lost 3 bases, J lost 4 bases, and 15 bases lay in between. The CDR3 contains 16 residues. The chain couples TRBV4-1 to TRBJ1-4; tentative D call: TRBD1 (6 bases). Sequencing used peripheral blood. The clonotype was recovered from a woman between 70 and 85 years old with COVID-19, enrolled during active disease. The CDR3 reads CASSHSQGTINEKLFF. CDR3 bases: TGCGCCAGCAGCCACTCCCAGGGGACCATTAATGAAAAACTGTTTTTT.